This TCR beta chain stems from a study of shared clonotypes between healthy human individuals. On the study more broadly: Serving as donors were two women and three men, whose ages spanned 18 to 49. The plates for each donor numbered three CD4 naive, three CD4 memory, two CD8 naive and one CD8 memory.

Profiling relied on immunoSEQ multiplex PCR, and the TCRdb table lists in-frame clones only, not all of them. The sample records roughly 2.4 million clones, approximately 94% being singletons. The origin of this receptor is a man aged 18-30 years in good health. Material: naive CD4+ T cells sorted from blood. Documented subset: CD45RA+ positively selected.

This CDR3 reads CASSPETGGRGSGELFF. DNA of the CDR3: TGTGCCAGCAGCCCCGAGACAGGGGGTCGGGGTTCCGGGGAGCTGTTTTTT. The chain combines TRBV27 with TRBJ2-2; 9 bases map to TRBD1. After removal of 6 bases from V and 6 bases from J, the junction contained 14 bases not matched to a gene. CDR1 is MNHEY, CDR2 SMNVEV, per germline (reference sequence). The CDR3 is 17 residues long.